The 28 T cell receptor beta chains below come from one sample, sequenced in a study of T cell changes during pregnancy in multiple sclerosis. Generated by immunoSEQ multiplex PCR, the TCRdb table keeps only in-frame clones and is missing some. Here the sample spans tens of thousands of clones, under 95% being singletons. The specimen was CD4+ T cells from peripheral blood mononuclear cells, collected in the second trimester of pregnancy. The receptors were sampled from a female donor with multiple sclerosis, enrolled in a pregnancy study.

This chain links TRBV7-7 with TRBJ2-5, with 7 nucleotides matching TRBD2. There are 14 residues in the CDR3. CDR1 and CDR2 from the germline V gene are SSHAT and FNYEAQ (reference sequence). Trimming removed 6 bases from V and 10 bases from J; junction bases left unmatched: 14. CDR3 amino acids: CASSPSPGGRDQYF. The CDR3 region has the DNA TGTGCCAGCAGTCCTTCCCCTGGCGGGAGAGACCAGTACTTC.

This chain connects TRBV7-9 to TRBJ2-3; 8 nucleotides match TRBD2. The CDR3 loop spans 15 amino acids. With V trimmed by 1 base and J by 4 bases, 4 bases remained unmatched. The germline CDR1 and CDR2 sequences are SEHNR and FQNEAQ (reference sequence). This CDR3 is CASSLVSGGSDTQYF. CDR3 sequence (DNA): TGTGCCAGCAGCTTAGTGAGCGGGGGATCAGATACGCAGTATTTT. The variable domain in full, completed from reference TRBV7-9 and TRBJ2-3, reads DTGVSQNPRHKITKRGQNVTFRCDPISEHNRLYWYRQTLGQGPEFLTYFQNEAQLEKSRLLSDRFSAERPKGSFSTLEIQRTEQGDSAMYLCASSLVSGGSDTQYFGPGTRLTVL.

This chain links TRBV2 with TRBJ2-1, with 8 nucleotides matching TRBD2. CDR1 and CDR2 (germline): SNHLY, FYNNEI. The CDR3 has 13 residues. With 6 bases clipped from V and 6 bases from J, the junction kept 4 bases outside the gene matches. The CDR3 coding sequence is TGTGCCAGCAGCGCCGGGACTAGCAATGAGCAGTTCTTC. Translating it yields CASSAGTSNEQFF.

This rearrangement joins TRBV6-5 to TRBJ2-7, with 13 bases lining up with TRBD2. CDR1 and CDR2 from the germline V gene are MNHEY and SVGAGI. The V gene end was trimmed by 4 bases and the J gene end by 2 bases; junction bases not matched to a gene: 2. The CDR3 totals 15 residues. The CDR3 bases are TGTGCCAGCAGTTCACTAGCGGGGGGGCCCTACGAGCAGTACTTC. It is translated as CASSSLAGGPYEQYF.

In the case of this clone: The same CDR3 is also encoded by other DNA sequences in this sample. This chain links TRBV5-1 with TRBJ2-7; possibly TRBD2 for D (5 bases). The CDR3 runs to 14 residues. V was shortened by 4 bases and J by 3 bases, with 14 bases between the two germline ends. The germline V gene encodes CDR1 SGHRS and CDR2 YFSETQ. The DNA for the CDR3 is TGCGCCAGCAGCCTCGGTCCCGAGGGCTACGAGCAGTACTTC. Translation: CASSLGPEGYEQYF.

As DNA, the CDR3 is TGTGCCAGTAGCCTAAACAGGGGCGAGACCCAGTACTTC. Translation gives CASSLNRGETQYF. V usage is TRBV19 and J usage is TRBJ2-5; TRBD1 agrees at 7 bases. V trimming: 6 bases; J trimming: 5 bases; junction bases outside the gene matches: 6. This CDR3 contains 13 residues. Germline V gene data show CDR1 as LNHDA and CDR2 as SQIVND (reference sequence).

This chain connects TRBV7-3 to TRBJ2-1, with TRBD2 identical over 11 bases. The germline V gene encodes CDR1 SGHTA and CDR2 FQGTGA. J gave up 7 bases and V 4 bases, and 12 bases lay outside the gene matches. The length of the CDR3 is 17 residues. The CDR3 reads CASSSYPLSGRDNEQFF. CDR3 DNA sequence: TGTGCCAGCAGCTCCTACCCCCTTAGCGGGAGGGATAATGAGCAGTTCTTC.

This chain uses TRBV2 with TRBJ1-1; D may be TRBD1 (5 bases). The CDR3 spans 14 residues. V was cut by 8 bases and J by 1 base, with 14 bases left in between. The germline V gene has CDR1 SNHLY and CDR2 FYNNEI. This CDR3 is CASRVGGGNTEAFF. The DNA for the CDR3 is TGTGCCAGCCGAGTCGGGGGGGGGAACACTGAAGCTTTCTTT.

This chain uses TRBV7-9 with TRBJ2-6, with 9 bases that match TRBD1. Per germline, CDR1 SEHNR and CDR2 FQNEAQ (reference sequence). There are 17 residues in the CDR3. Germline trimming cut 8 bases from V and 0 bases from J; bases unmatched to any gene: 8. CDR3 DNA sequence: TGTGCCAGCGGACGGGACAGGGCCCTCTCTGGGGCCAACGTCCTGACTTTC. Translated, it gives CASGRDRALSGANVLTF.

This chain joins TRBV6-4 and TRBJ1-6; D may be TRBD1 (6 bases). The CDR3 runs to 14 residues. V was clipped by 5 bases and J by 5 bases, with 10 bases between them. The germline gives CDR1 MRHNA, CDR2 SNTAGT. CDR3 residues: CASSSGQNNSPLHF. In DNA, the CDR3 is TGTGCCAGCAGTTCCGGACAGAATAATTCACCCCTCCACTTT.

This sequence joins TRBV10-3 and TRBJ2-5; D may be TRBD2 (6 bases). This CDR3 spans 13 amino acids. Trimming cost V 4 bases and J 5 bases, with 11 bases left between them. CDR1 is ENHRY and CDR2 is SYGVKD in the germline V gene. The CDR3 sequence: CAISGVGGETQYF. DNA for the CDR3: TGTGCCATCAGTGGCGTAGGAGGGGAGACCCAGTACTTC.

This clone was counted a single time. The chain recombines TRBV7-9 with TRBJ2-5; a possible D gene is TRBD1 (5 bases). The CDR3 loop spans 15 amino acids. The germline V gene encodes CDR1 SEHNR and CDR2 FQNEAQ (reference sequence). Deletions cut 0 bases from V and 1 base from J, with 9 bases between. CDR3 nucleotide sequence: TGTGCCAGCAGCTTAGCGGGGCACAGCCAAGAGACCCAGTACTTC. Its protein product is CASSLAGHSQETQYF.

The chain links TRBV9 to TRBJ2-7; TRBD2 agrees at 15 bases. The CDR3 has 17 amino acids. After removal of 0 bases from V and 7 bases from J, the junction contained 8 bases not matched to a gene. Germline CDR1 and CDR2: SGDLS and YYNGEE. The CDR3 bases are TGTGCCAGCAGCGTAGGAGGGACTAGCGGGGGGCCGTGGGAGCAGTACTTC. Translating it yields CASSVGGTSGGPWEQYF.

The chain combines TRBV18 with TRBJ2-1; 14 bases match TRBD2. V trimming: 6 bases; J trimming: 8 bases; junction bases outside the gene matches: 6. Germline CDR1 is KGHSH and CDR2 is LQKENI. The CDR3 contains 15 residues. DNA of the CDR3: TGTGCCAGCTCCCCGGGACTAGCGGGAGTAGATGAGCAGTTCTTC. This encodes CASSPGLAGVDEQFF.

V is TRBV9 and J is TRBJ2-3; D is ambiguous. Per the germline V gene, CDR1 is SGDLS and CDR2 is YYNGEE. This CDR3 has 14 amino acids. Deletions cut 0 bases from V and 5 bases from J, with 10 bases between. DNA of the CDR3: TGTGCCAGCAGCGTAGATCAGTTGATAGATACGCAGTATTTT. It encodes CASSVDQLIDTQYF.

J is TRBJ2-7 and V is TRBV9; 8 bases map to TRBD1. The germline gives CDR1 SGDLS, CDR2 YYNGEE. After removal of 2 bases from V and 1 base from J, the junction contained 2 bases not matched to a gene. This CDR3 has 14 residues. The CDR3 bases are TGTGCCAGCAGCGTCCGGGACAGGTCCTACGAGCAGTACTTC. Protein sequence: CASSVRDRSYEQYF. The full variable domain, its missing parts supplied by reference TRBV9 and TRBJ2-7, is DSGVTQTPKHLITATGQRVTLRCSPRSGDLSVYWYQQSLDQGLQFLIQYYNGEERAKGNILERFSAQQFPDLHSELNLSSLELGDSALYFCASSVRDRSYEQYFGPGTRLTVT.

The rearrangement joins TRBV4-1 to TRBJ2-7; 12 nucleotides agree with TRBD2. The CDR3 is made up of 20 amino acids. The germline V gene has CDR1 MGHRA and CDR2 YSYEKL. V shed 4 bases and J 5 bases; nucleotides not matched to a gene: 21. The DNA for the CDR3 is TGCGCCAGCAGCCTCCGAGGACAGCCTGAAAGGACTAGCGGGGCACACGAGCAGTACTTC. Translated, it gives CASSLRGQPERTSGAHEQYF.

The rearrangement links TRBV6-6 to TRBJ2-7; 7 bases agree with TRBD2. CDR1 is MNHNY, CDR2 SVGAGI, per germline (reference sequence). This CDR3 spans 16 amino acids. V dropped 6 bases and J dropped 3; count of bases not matched to a gene: 14. DNA of the CDR3: TGTGCCAGCAGCCCAGAACGGGGGGTAGGGAGCTACGAGCAGTACTTC. As protein: CASSPERGVGSYEQYF.

This clone has just one count. The CDR3 protein is CASSTRAVDRAGGYTF. As DNA, the CDR3 is TGCGCCAGCAGCACCCGAGCCGTGGACAGGGCCGGTGGCTACACCTTC. The rearrangement uses TRBV4-3 and TRBJ1-2, with 8 positions matching TRBD1. The V gene end was trimmed by 5 bases and the J gene end by 7 bases; junction bases not matched to a gene: 15. CDR1 is LGHNA and CDR2 is YSLEER in the germline V gene. This CDR3 is built from 16 residues.

The chain is built from TRBV6-6 and TRBJ1-5; D gene unclear. V dropped 2 bases and J dropped 0 bases, with 11 bases sitting between them. Germline V CDR1 and CDR2: MNHNY, SVGAGI (reference sequence). The CDR3 spans 16 residues. The CDR3 region is CASSYPREGSNQPQHF. CDR3 nucleotides: TGTGCCAGCAGTTACCCTAGGGAGGGTAGCAATCAGCCCCAGCATTTT.

The CDR3 region has the DNA TGTGCCAGCTCACCGCCGGCCACTAGGTACACTGAAGCTTTCTTT. Translating gives CASSPPATRYTEAFF. The genes are TRBV18 and TRBJ1-1; D uncertain. The CDR3 consists of 15 residues. Germline-derived CDR1 and CDR2 are KGHSH and LQKENI. V lost 3 bases to trimming and J lost 3 bases, with 14 bases between them.

J is TRBJ2-2 and V is TRBV19, with D perhaps TRBD1 (5 bases). The length of the CDR3 is 14 residues. The germline V gene encodes CDR1 LNHDA and CDR2 SQIVND (reference sequence). The germline V and J ends were trimmed by 4 bases and 3 bases, with 9 bases remaining between them. CDR3 sequence: CASSKGLYTGELFF. The CDR3 DNA follows: TGTGCCAGTAGTAAGGGGCTATACACCGGGGAGCTGTTTTTT.

The rearrangement uses TRBV7-3 and TRBJ2-3; a possible D gene is TRBD1 (6 bases). The CDR3 contains 13 residues. V lost 4 bases to trimming and J lost 3 bases, with 8 bases between them. Germline V gene data show CDR1 as SGHTA and CDR2 as FQGTGA. The DNA for the CDR3 is TGTGCCAGCAGCTCAAGGGGGACAGATACGCAGTATTTT. Translated: CASSSRGTDTQYF.

V usage is TRBV7-9 and J usage is TRBJ1-1, with D unresolved. V was pared by 5 bases and J by 3 bases, with 13 bases between. Germline V lookup: CDR1 SEHNR, CDR2 FQNEAQ (reference sequence). This CDR3 comprises 14 residues. The CDR3, as DNA: TGTGCCAGCAGCCGAGTGCTAGAGGACACTGAAGCTTTCTTT. Translated, it gives CASSRVLEDTEAFF.

The chain links TRBV30 to TRBJ1-2; 9 nucleotides line up with TRBD1. Germline lookup yields CDR1 GTSNPN and CDR2 SVGIG (reference sequence). V was pared by 4 bases and J by 2 bases, with 8 bases of the junction left unmatched. The CDR3 contains 15 residues. For the CDR3, the DNA is TGTGCCTGGATCGGAGGGACAGGGAAAAACTATGGCTACACCTTC. Amino acids: CAWIGGTGKNYGYTF.

The rearrangement uses TRBV29-1 and TRBJ1-3, with TRBD1 matching 7 bases. Germline CDR1 reads SQVTM; CDR2 reads ANQGSEA. The CDR3 extends over 16 amino acids. The trim removed 4 bases at V and 0 bases at J, leaving 9 bases unmatched. CDR3 region: CSVVLGTDPSGNTIYF. The CDR3 nucleotides read TGCAGCGTTGTTCTGGGGACAGACCCCTCTGGAAACACCATATATTTT.

The V and J genes are TRBV27 and TRBJ2-7; TRBD1 is a possible D gene (5 bases). Germline loops: CDR1 MNHEY, CDR2 SMNVEV (reference sequence). V lost 3 bases, J lost 1 base, and 10 bases lay in between. This CDR3 has 14 residues. In nucleotides, the CDR3 is TGTGCCAGCAGTTTGGACAAATTTTCCTACGAGCAGTACTTC. Amino acid sequence: CASSLDKFSYEQYF.

V is TRBV27 and J is TRBJ2-1; 11 bases align to TRBD2. This CDR3 spans 15 amino acids. V lost 2 bases, J lost 8 bases, and 5 bases stayed unmatched. CDR1 is MNHEY and CDR2 is SMNVEV in the germline V gene (reference sequence). The CDR3 sequence is CASSLPGLAVYEQFF. Here the CDR3 DNA reads TGTGCCAGCAGTTTACCGGGACTAGCGGTATATGAGCAGTTCTTC.